This T cell receptor beta chain comes out of a study of T cells in Graves' hyperthyroidism and ophthalmopathy (dated by TCRdb to between 2018 and 2021). In the study overall: Peripheral blood samples were taken at initial diagnosis, before any treatment was given. According to the paper, TCR Vbeta CDR3 sequencing was carried out on over 130 peripheral blood samples, which came from about 45 ophthalmopathy, 70 to 80 hyperthyroidism and roughly 17 progressor patients. Following sampling, methimazole starting at 30 mg daily was given to hyperthyroidism patients, and high-dose intravenous methylprednisolone was given to ophthalmopathy patients. An independent validation cohort of around 19 hyperthyroidism patients and more than 15 patients who later progressed to ophthalmopathy tested prospective prediction of ophthalmopathy. In more than 5 Graves' hyperthyroidism patients, the study also compared T-cell repertoires from thyroid tissue with T-cell repertoires from blood. For training and testing, the approximately 92 patients in the discovery cohort were randomly divided in a 7:3 ratio. A discovery cohort of around 100 patients, about 43 with Graves' ophthalmopathy and about 58 with stable Graves' hyperthyroidism, was used to find distinguishing TCR V-J signatures.

V gives up 10 bases and J gives up 2 bases, and the segment between their germline ends measures 14 bases. Based on the germline V gene, the CDR1 and CDR2 sequences are MNHEY and SVGEGT. The CDR3 spans 13 residues, from the cysteine through the phenylalanine. CDR3 DNA is the only sequence kept; it has 39 bases, read in frame from the first base. A patient counted as having stable Graves' hyperthyroidism if no progression to ophthalmopathy occurred over 18 months of follow-up. Hyperthyroidism patients were newly diagnosed, with disease duration under 2 months, and aged 18 to 65 years. Exclusion was applied to patients with uncontrolled infections, other autoimmune diseases, pregnancy or lactation. Diagnoses were established on the basis of clinical symptoms, serum thyroxine and TRAb, thyroid ultrasound, and orbital computed tomography. PBMCs were separated from about 10 ml of fresh peripheral blood using Ficoll-Paque density gradient centrifugation. Total RNA was extracted using Trizol reagent, and RNA quality was assessed on an Agilent 2100 Bioanalyzer.

Amplification of TCR beta CDR3 regions was carried out from RNA transcripts. The TCR CDR3 was subjected to a first round of RT-PCR using the HTBI primer set and the Qiagen OneStep RT-PCR kit. Libraries were constructed in a second round of multiplex PCR, after which size selection and purification were performed. Paired-end sequencing of the libraries was performed with 100 bp reads on an Illumina HiSeq2000. The source study handled its data this way. SOAPnuke was used to process the raw data, with reads discarded if the reads contained adapters or uncalled bases, had a mean Phred below 15, or lacked an exact constant-primer or identifier match. COPE v1.2.5 was used to merge the high-quality paired reads, and each unique nucleotide sequence was defined as a clonotype. Clonotypes were aligned to IMGT TRBV, TRBD and TRBJ reference segments using MiTCR v1.1. The analysis included only V-J combinations with a frequency above 0.0001, which together covered roughly 99% of the repertoires. The TCS score was defined as F50 (clonal expansion) divided by E x V (chaos), with BLOSUM62-based TCRdist calculated between CDR3 peptides within each V-J. Welch's t-statistics and random forest reduced 450 to 600 V-J features to 13, which were used in a naive Bayes classifier (R e1071). In-frame beta chains were kept once TCRdb had trimmed the public reads at Q25 with fastp and called clones with MiXCR. Rows with a matching CDR3 protein are joined into one entry that keeps the most common DNA and genes. These V and J calls are TCRdb output, not the study's own analysis. Here the sample has about 290,000 distinct CDR3 sequences; about 13% occur a single time. Clones ranked in the top ten supply 7.9% of the sample.

The research as a whole found: In validation, progression to ophthalmopathy was predicted by the model with 70% to 71% sensitivity and nearly 75% specificity, a median of around 6.5 months before onset. Most expanded thyroid clonotypes (frequency above 0.001) were also found in blood, which suggests that blood repertoires may mirror thyroid immune responses. No statistical method was used to fix the sample size in advance, and group allocation was not hidden from the investigators. In cross-validation, a model built on a 13 V-J signature told ophthalmopathy apart from stable hyperthyroidism with approximately 90% sensitivity and around 83% specificity, and in testing the same model reached 80%/75%.

Notes on this clonotype: Which antigen it targets is not known. Base quality data are lacking; no much larger clone is found one base away.

Sequencing used blood. The clonotype comes from a woman aged 35 to 49 with Graves' hyperthyroidism. Rearrangement joined TRBV6-2 or TRBV6-3 to TRBJ2-5, with TRBD1 as a weak D call on 6 bases. The nucleotides are TGTGCCACCGGACAGCTACAACAAGAGACCCAGTACTTC. It specifies CATGQLQQETQYF.